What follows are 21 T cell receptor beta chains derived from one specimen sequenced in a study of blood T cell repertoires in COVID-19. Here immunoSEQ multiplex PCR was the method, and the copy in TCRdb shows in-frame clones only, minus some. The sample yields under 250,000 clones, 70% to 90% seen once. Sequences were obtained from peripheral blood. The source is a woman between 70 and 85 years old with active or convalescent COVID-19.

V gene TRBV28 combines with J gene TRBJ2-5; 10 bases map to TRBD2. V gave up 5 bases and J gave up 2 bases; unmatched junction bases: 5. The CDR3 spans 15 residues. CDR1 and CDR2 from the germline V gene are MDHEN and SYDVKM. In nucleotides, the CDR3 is TGTGCCAGCAGTCCTCGGACTAGCGGACAAGAGACCCAGTACTTC. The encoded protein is CASSPRTSGQETQYF.

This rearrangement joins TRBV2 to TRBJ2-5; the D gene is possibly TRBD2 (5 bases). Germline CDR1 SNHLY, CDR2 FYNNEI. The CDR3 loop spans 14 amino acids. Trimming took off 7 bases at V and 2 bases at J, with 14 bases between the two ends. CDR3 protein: CASKERSVQETQYF. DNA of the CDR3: TGTGCCAGCAAGGAGCGGAGTGTTCAAGAGACCCAGTACTTC.

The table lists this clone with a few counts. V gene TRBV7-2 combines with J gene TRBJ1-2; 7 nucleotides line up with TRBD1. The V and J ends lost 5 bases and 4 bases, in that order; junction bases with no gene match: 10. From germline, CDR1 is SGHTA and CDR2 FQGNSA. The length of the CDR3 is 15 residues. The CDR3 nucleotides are TGTGCCAGCAGCCCGGACGGACAGGAGTTCTATGGCTACACCTTC. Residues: CASSPDGQEFYGYTF. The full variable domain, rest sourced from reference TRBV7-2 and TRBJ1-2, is GAGVSQSPSNKVTEKGKDVELRCDPISGHTALYWYRQSLGQGLEFLIYFQGNSAPDKSGLPSDRFSAERTGGSVSTLTIQRTQQEDSAVYLCASSPDGQEFYGYTFGSGTRLTVV.

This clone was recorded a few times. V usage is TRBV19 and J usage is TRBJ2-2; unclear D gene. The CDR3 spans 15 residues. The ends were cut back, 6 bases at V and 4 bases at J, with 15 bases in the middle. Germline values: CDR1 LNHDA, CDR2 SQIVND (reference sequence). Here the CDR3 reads CASSSLPRGTGELFF. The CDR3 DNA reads TGTGCCAGTAGCTCGCTACCCCGCGGCACCGGGGAGCTGTTTTTT.

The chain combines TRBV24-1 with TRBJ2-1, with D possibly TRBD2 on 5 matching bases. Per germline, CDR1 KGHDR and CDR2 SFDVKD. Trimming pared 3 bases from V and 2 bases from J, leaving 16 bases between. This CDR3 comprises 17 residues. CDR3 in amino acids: CATSDMDSRGPYNEQFF. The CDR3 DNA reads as TGTGCCACCAGTGATATGGACTCCCGAGGCCCCTACAATGAGCAGTTCTTC.

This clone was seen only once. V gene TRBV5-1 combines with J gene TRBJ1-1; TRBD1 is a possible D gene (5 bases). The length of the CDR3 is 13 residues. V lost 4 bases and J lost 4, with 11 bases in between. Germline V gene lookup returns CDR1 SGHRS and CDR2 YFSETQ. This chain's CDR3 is CASSPGTATEAFF. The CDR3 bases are TGCGCCAGCAGCCCCGGGACTGCCACTGAAGCTTTCTTT. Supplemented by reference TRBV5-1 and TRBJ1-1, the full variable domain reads KAGVTQTPRYLIKTRGQQVTLSCSPISGHRSVSWYQQTPGQGLQFLFEYFSETQRNKGNFPGRFSGRQFSNSRSEMNVSTLELGDSALYLCASSPGTATEAFFGQGTRLTVV.

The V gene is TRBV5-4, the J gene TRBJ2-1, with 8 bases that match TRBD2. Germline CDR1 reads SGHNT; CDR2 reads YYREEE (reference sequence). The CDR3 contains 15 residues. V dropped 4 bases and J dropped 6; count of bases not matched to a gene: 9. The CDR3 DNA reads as TGTGCCAGCAGCGTGGGACTAGAGCGGGCCAATGAGCAGTTCTTC. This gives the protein CASSVGLERANEQFF.

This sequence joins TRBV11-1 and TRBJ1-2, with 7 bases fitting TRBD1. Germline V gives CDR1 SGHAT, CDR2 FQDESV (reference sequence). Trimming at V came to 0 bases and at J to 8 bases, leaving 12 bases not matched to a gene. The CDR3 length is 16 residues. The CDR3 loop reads CASSLARGTAPRGYTF. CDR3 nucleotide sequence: TGTGCCAGCAGCTTAGCGCGCGGGACAGCCCCCAGGGGCTACACCTTC.

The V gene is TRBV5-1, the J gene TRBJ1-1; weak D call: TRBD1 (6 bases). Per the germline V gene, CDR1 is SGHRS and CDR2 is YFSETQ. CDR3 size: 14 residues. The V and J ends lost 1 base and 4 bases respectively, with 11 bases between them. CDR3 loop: CASSLTGRGTEAFF. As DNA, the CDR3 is TGCGCCAGCAGCTTGACGGGCAGGGGCACTGAAGCTTTCTTT.

For the CDR3, the DNA is TGCGCCAGCAGCTTGACCGGCGGTACTAGCACAGATACGCAGTATTTT. As protein: CASSLTGGTSTDTQYF. The V gene is TRBV5-1, the J gene TRBJ2-3, with no clear D. The V gene's germline CDR1 is SGHRS and CDR2 YFSETQ. The CDR3 has 16 amino acids. With 1 base removed from V and 0 bases from J, the gap between germline ends came to 12 bases.

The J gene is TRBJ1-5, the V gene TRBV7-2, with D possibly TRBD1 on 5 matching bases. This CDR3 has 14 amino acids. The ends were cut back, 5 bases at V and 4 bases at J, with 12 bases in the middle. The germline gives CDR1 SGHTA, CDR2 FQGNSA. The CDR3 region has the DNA TGTGCCAGCAGCATACAGGAGGGGAATCAGCCCCAGCATTTT. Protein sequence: CASSIQEGNQPQHF. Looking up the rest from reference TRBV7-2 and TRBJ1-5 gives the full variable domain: GAGVSQSPSNKVTEKGKDVELRCDPISGHTALYWYRQSLGQGLEFLIYFQGNSAPDKSGLPSDRFSAERTGGSVSTLTIQRTQQEDSAVYLCASSIQEGNQPQHFGDGTRLSIL.

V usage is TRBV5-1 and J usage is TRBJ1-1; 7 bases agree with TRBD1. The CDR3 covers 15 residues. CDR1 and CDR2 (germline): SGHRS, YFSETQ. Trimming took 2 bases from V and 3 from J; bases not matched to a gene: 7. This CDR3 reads CASSFSGGPDTEAFF. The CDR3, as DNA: TGCGCCAGCAGCTTTTCAGGGGGACCGGACACTGAAGCTTTCTTT.

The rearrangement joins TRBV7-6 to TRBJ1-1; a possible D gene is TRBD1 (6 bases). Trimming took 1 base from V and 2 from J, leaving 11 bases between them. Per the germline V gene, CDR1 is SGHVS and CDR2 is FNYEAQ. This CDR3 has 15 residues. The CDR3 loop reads CASSLEADSNTEAFF. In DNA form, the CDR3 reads TGTGCCAGCAGCTTAGAGGCGGACAGCAACACTGAAGCTTTCTTT.

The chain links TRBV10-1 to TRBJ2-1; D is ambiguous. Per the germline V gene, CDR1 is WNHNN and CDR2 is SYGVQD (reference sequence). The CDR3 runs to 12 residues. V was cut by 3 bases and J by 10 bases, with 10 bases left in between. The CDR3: CASSDSNWEQFF. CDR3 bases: TGCGCCAGCAGTGACTCTAATTGGGAGCAGTTCTTC.

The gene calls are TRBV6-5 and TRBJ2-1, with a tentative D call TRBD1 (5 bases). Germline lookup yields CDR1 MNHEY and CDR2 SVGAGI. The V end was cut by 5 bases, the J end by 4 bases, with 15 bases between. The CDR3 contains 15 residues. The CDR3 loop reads CASSLADIRYNEQFF. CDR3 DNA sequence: TGTGCCAGCAGTCTCGCGGACATCCGATACAATGAGCAGTTCTTC.

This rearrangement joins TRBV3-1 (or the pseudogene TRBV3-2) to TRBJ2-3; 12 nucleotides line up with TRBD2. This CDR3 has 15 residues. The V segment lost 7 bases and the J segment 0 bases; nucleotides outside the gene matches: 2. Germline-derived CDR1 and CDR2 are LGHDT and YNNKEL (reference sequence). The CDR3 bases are TGTGCCAGCAACCTAGCGGGGGGGAGCACAGATACGCAGTATTTT. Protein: CASNLAGGSTDTQYF.

CDR3 region: CASSQITGTGSFYGLYNSPLHF. Here the CDR3 DNA reads TGCGCCAGCAGCCAAATCACCGGGACAGGGTCATTTTATGGGCTATATAATTCACCCCTCCACTTT. V usage is TRBV4-1 and J usage is TRBJ1-6; 9 nucleotides agree with TRBD1. V gave up 2 bases and J gave up 4 bases; unmatched junction bases: 21. CDR3 length: 22 residues. Germline values: CDR1 MGHRA, CDR2 YSYEKL.

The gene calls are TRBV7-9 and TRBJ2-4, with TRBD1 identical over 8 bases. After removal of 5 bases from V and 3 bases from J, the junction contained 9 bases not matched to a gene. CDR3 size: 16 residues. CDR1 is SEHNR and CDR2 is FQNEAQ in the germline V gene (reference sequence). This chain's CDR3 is CASSQDRGWDKNIQYF. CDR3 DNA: TGTGCCAGCAGCCAAGACAGGGGTTGGGACAAAAACATTCAGTACTTC.

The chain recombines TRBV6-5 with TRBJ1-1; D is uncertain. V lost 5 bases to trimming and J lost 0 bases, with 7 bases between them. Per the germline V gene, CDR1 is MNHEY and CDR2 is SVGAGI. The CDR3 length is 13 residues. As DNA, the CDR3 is TGTGCCAGCAGTCCTATTATGAACACTGAAGCTTTCTTT. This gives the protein CASSPIMNTEAFF.

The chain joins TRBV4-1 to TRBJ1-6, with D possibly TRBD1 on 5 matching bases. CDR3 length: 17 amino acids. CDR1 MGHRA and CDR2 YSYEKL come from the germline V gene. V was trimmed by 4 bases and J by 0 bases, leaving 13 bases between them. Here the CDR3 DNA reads TGCGCCAGCAGCCCGAGTTTGGGGGGCTCCTATAATTCACCCCTCCACTTT. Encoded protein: CASSPSLGGSYNSPLHF.

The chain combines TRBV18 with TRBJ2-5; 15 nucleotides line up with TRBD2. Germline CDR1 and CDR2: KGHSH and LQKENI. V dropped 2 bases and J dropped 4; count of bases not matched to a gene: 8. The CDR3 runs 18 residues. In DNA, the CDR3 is TGTGCCAGCTCACCAAGGACTAGCGGGAGGGCCAATCCAGAGACCCAGTACTTC. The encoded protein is CASSPRTSGRANPETQYF. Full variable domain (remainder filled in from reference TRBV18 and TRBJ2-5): NAGVMQNPRHLVRRRGQEARLRCSPMKGHSHVYWYRQLPEEGLKFMVYLQKENIIDESGMPKERFSAEFPKEGPSILRIQQVVRGDSAAYFCASSPRTSGRANPETQYFGPGTRLLVL.